The subject of this entry is one T cell receptor beta chain. Its specificity is unknown. This entry belongs to a study of cytomegalovirus exposure and HLA in healthy donors. Study-level results: Several of the most significant clusters were apparently associated with common viral pathogens in a later analysis. Among TCR beta chains of equal frequency, HLA-associated ones were more clonally expanded in a later analysis.

Researchers ran the PCR with 60 Vbeta and 13 Jbeta primers. TCRdb's table, derived via immunoSEQ multiplex PCR, lists solely in-frame clones and lacks some. The sample contains 90,000 to 95,000 clones, over 75% of which appear only once. V was trimmed by 6 bases and J by 5 bases, leaving 7 bases between them. The CDR3 has 11 amino acids. The germline CDR1 and CDR2 sequences are SNHLY and FYNNEI. This receptor was taken from a young man in good health and CMV-seronegative. The rearrangement uses TRBV2 and TRBJ1-1, with D tentatively TRBD1 (5 bases). The sequencing input was PBMCs. The chain's CDR3 is CASRQETEAFF. The CDR3 DNA sequence: TGTGCCAGCAGACAGGAAACTGAAGCTTTCTTT.